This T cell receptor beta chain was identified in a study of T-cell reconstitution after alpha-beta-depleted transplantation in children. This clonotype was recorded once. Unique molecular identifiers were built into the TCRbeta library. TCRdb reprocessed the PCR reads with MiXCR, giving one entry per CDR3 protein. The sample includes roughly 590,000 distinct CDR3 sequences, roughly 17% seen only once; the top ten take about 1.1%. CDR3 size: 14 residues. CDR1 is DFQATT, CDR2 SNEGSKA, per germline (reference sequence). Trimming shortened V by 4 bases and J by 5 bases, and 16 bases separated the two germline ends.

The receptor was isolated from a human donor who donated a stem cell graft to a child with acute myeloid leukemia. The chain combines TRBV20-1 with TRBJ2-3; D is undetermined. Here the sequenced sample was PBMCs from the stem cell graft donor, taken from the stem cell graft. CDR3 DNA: TGCAGTGCTACTCTCGGCGGTGCTAGAGATACGCAGTATTTT. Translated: CSATLGGARDTQYF.